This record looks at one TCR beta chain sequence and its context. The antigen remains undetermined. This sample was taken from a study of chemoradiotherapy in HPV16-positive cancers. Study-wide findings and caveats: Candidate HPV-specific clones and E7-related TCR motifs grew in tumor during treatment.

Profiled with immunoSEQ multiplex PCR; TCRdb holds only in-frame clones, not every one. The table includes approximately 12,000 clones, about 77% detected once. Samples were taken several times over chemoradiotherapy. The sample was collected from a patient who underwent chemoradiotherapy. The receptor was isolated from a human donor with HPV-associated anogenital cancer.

CDR3 region: CASSPRRRRGTDEQYF. In DNA, the CDR3 is TGTGCCAGCAGCCCAAGACGGCGTAGGGGGACCGACGAGCAGTACTTC. This chain links TRBV16 with TRBJ2-7, with D possibly being TRBD1 (6 bases). The CDR3 length is 16 residues. Germline-derived CDR1 and CDR2 are KGHSY and FQNENV. With 4 bases removed from V and 5 bases from J, the gap between germline ends came to 21 bases. The full variable domain, in which reference TRBV16 and TRBJ2-7 provide the parts outside the CDR3, is GEEVAQTPKHLVRGEGQKAKLYCAPIKGHSYVFWYQQVLKNEFKFLISFQNENVFDETGMPKERFSAKCLPNSPCSLEIQATKLEDSAVYFCASSPRRRRGTDEQYFGPGTRLTVT.